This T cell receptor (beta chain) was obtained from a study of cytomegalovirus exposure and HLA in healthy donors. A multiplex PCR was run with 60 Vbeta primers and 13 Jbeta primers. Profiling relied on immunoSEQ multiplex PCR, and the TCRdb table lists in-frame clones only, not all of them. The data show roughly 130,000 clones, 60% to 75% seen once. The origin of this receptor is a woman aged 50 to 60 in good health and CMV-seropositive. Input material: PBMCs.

The CDR3 nucleotides are TGTGCCTGGGGCATGGCGGGCTATGGCTACACCTTC. This codes for CAWGMAGYGYTF. V is TRBV30 and J is TRBJ1-2, with D uncertain. The CDR3 is 12 amino acids. In germline, CDR1 is GTSNPN, CDR2 SVGIG (reference sequence). The V gene lost 5 bases and the J gene lost 4 bases, with 11 bases spanning the gap. The full variable domain, rest sourced from reference TRBV30 and TRBJ1-2, is SQTIHQWPATLVQPVGSPLSLECTVEGTSNPNLYWYRQAAGRGLQLLFYSVGIGQISSEVPQNLSASRPQDRQFILSSKKLLLSDSGFYLCAWGMAGYGYTFGSGTRLTVV.